This TCR beta chain was recorded in a study of blood T cell repertoires in COVID-19. Data came from immunoSEQ multiplex PCR; TCRdb stores just in-frame clones and leaves some out. The table lists 150,000 or so clones, roughly four fifths of them singletons. The germline CDR1 and CDR2 sequences are MGHRA and YSYEKL. The CDR3 has 18 amino acids. Germline trimming cut 1 base from V and 3 bases from J; bases unmatched to any gene: 9. The sequencing input was peripheral blood. The sequence was collected from a human donor with acute or convalescent COVID-19. The donor label of this sample is uncertain. V and J are TRBV4-1 and TRBJ2-3; TRBD2 agrees at 11 bases. The CDR3: CASSQAALAGGVTDTQYF. The CDR3 bases are TGCGCCAGCAGCCAAGCCGCCCTAGCGGGGGGAGTGACAGATACGCAGTATTTT.